Each of the 21 T cell receptor beta chains below was sequenced from the same sample in a study of T-cell reconstitution after alpha-beta-depleted transplantation in children. It was with unique molecular identifiers that the TCRbeta library was prepared. One entry per CDR3 protein results from TCRdb running MiXCR on the PCR reads. Found here are a few hundred thousand distinct CDR3 sequences, about a tenth of them singletons; the top ten hold under 30%. The starting material was PBMCs, obtained before TCRalphabeta/CD19-depleted stem cell transplant. The receptors were gathered from a child under two years old with acute myeloid leukemia, due to receive a stem cell transplant.

The chain links TRBV24-1 to TRBJ2-2; TRBD1 aligns across 10 bases. CDR1 is KGHDR, CDR2 SFDVKD, per germline. The CDR3 length is 20 residues. V dropped 3 bases and J dropped 7; count of bases not matched to a gene: 19. CDR3 in amino acids: CATSDLGTPRETGGFGELFF. The CDR3 nucleotides read TGTGCCACCAGTGATCTGGGGACCCCCCGGGAGACAGGGGGCTTCGGGGAGCTGTTTTTT.

The chain joins TRBV19 to TRBJ1-5; unclear D gene. V was pared by 7 bases and J by 0 bases, with 10 bases between. The germline gives CDR1 LNHDA, CDR2 SQIVND (reference sequence). There are 14 residues in the CDR3. The CDR3 here is CASTSGYSNQPQHF. Written as DNA, the CDR3 is TGTGCCAGTACCTCAGGTTATAGCAATCAGCCCCAGCATTTT.

This clonotype was detected many times. The rearrangement uses TRBV10-3 and TRBJ1-5; D is unresolved. The CDR3 has 17 residues. Trimming took 0 bases from V and 2 from J, leaving 14 bases between them. Germline V gives CDR1 ENHRY, CDR2 SYGVKD. As DNA, the CDR3 is TGTGCCATCAGTGAGTCGACGGTAGGAATAGGCAATCAGCCCCAGCATTTT. Its translation is CAISESTVGIGNQPQHF.

This clonotype has at least ten counts. V gene TRBV9 combines with J gene TRBJ2-1; a possible D gene is TRBD1 (5 bases). This CDR3 region has 15 residues. Germline V gives CDR1 SGDLS, CDR2 YYNGEE. Trimming stripped 0 bases from V and 8 bases from J, with 15 bases between. The CDR3 nucleotides are TGTGCCAGCAGCGTAGAGGGGAATCCCCCCCATGAGCAGTTCTTC. It translates to CASSVEGNPPHEQFF.

This clonotype was seen at least ten times. The rearrangement links TRBV5-1 to TRBJ2-7; 9 bases are shared with TRBD2. There are 16 residues in the CDR3. V was pared by 0 bases and J by 2 bases, with 6 bases of the junction left unmatched. Germline assignment: CDR1 SGHRS and CDR2 YFSETQ. The chain's CDR3 is CASSLGNSGSAYEQYF. In DNA form, the CDR3 reads TGCGCCAGCAGCTTGGGGAATAGCGGGAGCGCCTACGAGCAGTACTTC.

This clonotype was seen many times. V gene TRBV29-1 combines with J gene TRBJ2-7; 14 nucleotides line up with TRBD2. CDR3 length: 18 amino acids. The germline V gene has CDR1 SQVTM and CDR2 ANQGSEA. Losses at the gene ends were 6 bases for V and 4 bases for J; bases not matched to a gene: 17. The CDR3 coding sequence is TGCAGCGTGAGGGGGCCGGGACTAGCGGGAGCTGGGTGGTACGAGCAGTACTTC. This gives the protein CSVRGPGLAGAGWYEQYF.

This clonotype was counted at least ten times. This sequence joins TRBV27 and TRBJ1-5; no reliable D call. The CDR3 is made up of 13 amino acids. The ends were cut back, 2 bases at V and 6 bases at J, with 8 bases in the middle. Germline V gene data show CDR1 as MNHEY and CDR2 as SMNVEV (reference sequence). The CDR3 region is CASSLEGLQPQHF. The CDR3 coding sequence is TGTGCCAGCAGTTTAGAGGGTCTTCAGCCCCAGCATTTT.

For this clonotype: A single base separates this from a much larger clone, so it may be a read error. J is TRBJ1-2 and V is TRBV7-6, with 7 positions matching TRBD1. This CDR3 comprises 13 residues. Germline V gene data show CDR1 as SGHVS and CDR2 as FNYEAQ. CDR3: CASSPEQGPGCTF. The CDR3 bases are TGTGCCAGCAGTCCCGAACAGGGGCCAGGCTGCACCTTC.

Of note for this clonotype: This CDR3 fails to terminate in the conserved phenylalanine or tryptophan, so it likely reflects a read error. The rearrangement joins TRBV5-6 to TRBJ2-3; 9 nucleotides match TRBD2. Germline V gene data show CDR1 as SGHDT and CDR2 as YYEEEE. The CDR3 is made up of 15 amino acids. Germline trimming cut 4 bases from V and 5 bases from J; bases unmatched to any gene: 8. DNA of the CDR3: TGTGCCAGCAGCCGGACTAGCGAGAGGGTAGATACGCAGTATTCT. Translated, it gives CASSRTSERVDTQYS.

Many counts were recorded for this clonotype. This rearrangement joins TRBV7-2 to TRBJ2-1, with D perhaps matching TRBD1 (5 bases). V was pared by 5 bases and J by 1 base, with 12 bases between. This CDR3 is 15 amino acids long. Germline CDR1 and CDR2: SGHTA and FQGNSA. CDR3 nucleotides: TGTGCCAGCAGCCCCTGGACACGTTCCTACAATGAGCAGTTCTTC. It encodes CASSPWTRSYNEQFF.

This clonotype was seen repeatedly, ten times or more. J is TRBJ2-3 and V is TRBV2; D is perhaps TRBD1 (5 bases). Germline values: CDR1 SNHLY, CDR2 FYNNEI. V lost 5 bases, J lost 3 bases, and 9 bases lay in between. This CDR3 contains 13 residues. The CDR3 is CASSRRQTDTQYF. The CDR3 DNA is TGTGCCAGCAGTAGGAGACAGACAGATACGCAGTATTTT.

Only a few counts were recorded for this clonotype. The V and J genes are TRBV2 and TRBJ2-2, with TRBD1 matching over 9 bases. The CDR3 runs 15 residues. V lost 6 bases to trimming and J lost 0 bases; unmatched junction nucleotides: 2. Germline V lookup: CDR1 SNHLY, CDR2 FYNNEI. This CDR3 reads CASRRDRANTGELFF. The CDR3 DNA follows: TGTGCCAGCAGGCGGGACAGGGCGAACACCGGGGAGCTGTTTTTT.

This clonotype has a count of ten or more. The chain carries TRBV5-5 and TRBJ2-1, with 7 nucleotides matching TRBD2. Unmatched junction bases numbered 10, after V lost 5 bases and J lost 5 bases. This CDR3 comprises 15 residues. Germline-derived CDR1 and CDR2 are SGHKS and YYEKEE (reference sequence). CDR3 sequence reads: CASRSGLGVHNEQFF. DNA for the CDR3: TGTGCCAGCAGATCTGGACTAGGGGTCCACAATGAGCAGTTCTTC.

In its sample, this clonotype was seen many times. V is TRBV4-1 and J is TRBJ2-3; no reliable D call. There are 14 residues in the CDR3. V lost 1 base to trimming and J lost 2 bases, with 7 bases between them. Germline-derived CDR1 and CDR2 are MGHRA and YSYEKL. The CDR3: CASSQGPVTDTQYF. The CDR3 DNA is TGCGCCAGCAGCCAAGGGCCTGTCACAGATACGCAGTATTTT.

At least ten counts were recorded for this clonotype. The chain couples TRBV7-2 to TRBJ2-7; D is perhaps TRBD2 (7 bases). V was trimmed by 3 bases and J by 2 bases, leaving 14 bases between them. CDR1 is SGHTA and CDR2 is FQGNSA in the germline V gene. CDR3 length: 15 residues. The CDR3 loop reads CASSLGASGAYEQYF. The CDR3 DNA sequence: TGTGCCAGCAGCTTGGGGGCTAGCGGCGCCTACGAGCAGTACTTC.

This clonotype was seen ten or more times. The V gene is TRBV7-6, the J gene TRBJ2-7, with 7 bases that match TRBD2. Germline V lookup: CDR1 SGHVS, CDR2 FNYEAQ. Unmatched junction bases numbered 9, after V lost 4 bases and J lost 3 bases. The length of the CDR3 is 15 residues. The CDR3 DNA reads as TGTGCCAGCAGCTCCCTGTTGGGCGGGAGCTACGAGCAGTACTTC. As protein: CASSSLLGGSYEQYF.

There are many counts of this clonotype. The chain links TRBV7-9 to TRBJ2-1; maybe TRBD2 (6 bases). The CDR3 consists of 14 residues. Trimming pared 5 bases from V and 12 bases from J, leaving 20 bases between. Germline V gene data show CDR1 as SEHNR and CDR2 as FQNEAQ (reference sequence). CDR3 in DNA: TGTGCCAGCAGCGCAAGGACTACCCAAGGAGGGCAGTTCTTC. Residues: CASSARTTQGGQFF. Supplemented by reference TRBV7-9 and TRBJ2-1, the full variable domain reads DTGVSQNPRHKITKRGQNVTFRCDPISEHNRLYWYRQTLGQGPEFLTYFQNEAQLEKSRLLSDRFSAERPKGSFSTLEIQRTEQGDSAMYLCASSARTTQGGQFFGPGTRLTVL.

This clonotype was counted only a few times. The V call is TRBV18, the J call TRBJ2-1; 10 nucleotides match TRBD1. The CDR3 length is 15 residues. Unmatched junction bases numbered 4, after V lost 3 bases and J lost 5 bases. Germline V CDR1 and CDR2: KGHSH, LQKENI. CDR3 residues: CASSPGTGAHNEQFF. CDR3 nucleotide sequence: TGTGCCAGCTCACCTGGGACAGGGGCGCACAATGAGCAGTTCTTC.

In this sample, this clonotype turned up many times. The chain recombines TRBV11-1 with TRBJ2-2; tentative D call: TRBD2 (6 bases). Per germline, CDR1 SGHAT and CDR2 FQDESV (reference sequence). V gave up 3 bases and J gave up 6 bases, with 17 bases separating them. This CDR3 comprises 16 residues. The CDR3 loop is CASSFFGTSQAGELFF. The DNA for the CDR3 is TGTGCCAGCAGCTTCTTTGGAACTAGCCAGGCCGGGGAGCTGTTTTTT.

This clonotype occurred a few times. The chain is built from TRBV23-1 and TRBJ2-7; no clear D. TRBV23-1 is recorded as an ORF, its role being uncertain. The V end lost 8 bases, the J end lost 0 bases, and 14 bases lay between the germline ends. The CDR3 spans 14 residues. The CDR3 nucleotides read TGCGCCAGCTCGTCGGCCTTGAGCTCCTACGAGCAGTACTTC. It specifies CASSSALSSYEQYF.

This clonotype has ten or more counts. The J gene is TRBJ2-3, the V gene TRBV5-1; maybe TRBD1 (6 bases). Germline-derived CDR1 and CDR2 are SGHRS and YFSETQ. The V and J ends lost 2 bases and 1 base respectively, with 11 bases between them. This CDR3 has 15 residues. CDR3 protein: CASSLYRVRTDTQYF. As DNA, the CDR3 is TGCGCCAGCAGCTTATACAGGGTCCGCACAGATACGCAGTATTTT.